The rows below give T cell receptor beta chains drawn from one sample of a study of control samples from healthy donors and cancer patients. Some clones are missing from TCRdb's copy, which holds only in-frame ones; the method was immunoSEQ multiplex PCR. This table has some 100,000 clones, approximately 90% appearing once. Sequencing was performed on blood. The receptors come from a woman aged 45-60 years in good health. Both conserved end residues are part of each CDR3. Each record gives: J gene, D gene, clone size, V gene, CDR3 DNA, CDR3 protein. D genes are given only for firm matches. A row's size may be missing; if present it is once, few, many or a size class.

TRBJ2-1 | TRBD2 | . | TRBV7-8 | TGTGCCAGCTCGGGAGGACTAGCGGGAGTAGGGAATGAGCAGTTCTTC | CASSGGLAGVGNEQFF
TRBJ1-2 | . | once | TRBV9 | TGTGCCAGCAGCGTTGAAGTGGCAGGGGACTATGGCTACACCTTC | CASSVEVAGDYGYTF
TRBJ1-6 | . | . | TRBV6-4 | TGTGCCAGCAGTGACTCGACAGCTCTGAATTCACCCCTCCACTTT | CASSDSTALNSPLHF
TRBJ2-2 | TRBD1 | . | TRBV19 | TGTGCCAGTAGTATAGGAGGGACAGTGCGCACCGGGGAGCTGTTTTTT | CASSIGGTVRTGELFF
TRBJ2-1 | . | . | TRBV2 | TGTGCCAGCACCCGAGGGGGCTCCTACAATGAGCAGTTCTTC | CASTRGGSYNEQFF
TRBJ1-5 | TRBD1 | . | TRBV18 | TGTGCCAGCTCTCGGGACAGTGCCAATCAGCCCCAGCATTTT | CASSRDSANQPQHF
TRBJ1-2 | TRBD1 | . | TRBV15 | TGTGCCTCGCAGGAACAGGGGATTGGTGGCTACACCTTC | CASQEQGIGGYTF
TRBJ1-5 | . | . | TRBV5-8 | TGTGCCAGCCTCCGACGAGTCAGCAATCAGCCCCAGCATTTT | CASLRRVSNQPQHF
TRBJ1-3 | . | . | TRBV7-6 | TGTGCCAGCATCGGGATTCGGGGCTCTGGAAACACCATATATTTT | CASIGIRGSGNTIYF
TRBJ2-1 | . | once | TRBV9 | TGTGCCAGCAGCCGTACTTCTGGCTACAATGAGCAGTTCTTC | CASSRTSGYNEQFF
TRBJ2-5 | . | . | TRBV11-2 | TGTGCCAGCAGCTTAGCACAAGGGCTCCTCCAAAGGACCCAGTACTTC | CASSLAQGLLQRTQYF
TRBJ2-7 | . | . | TRBV5-6 | TGTGCCAGCAGCTTCAGAGCGGGTACCCCTGGCGAGCAGTACTTC | CASSFRAGTPGEQYF
TRBJ2-5 | . | . | TRBV7-9 | TGTGCCAGCAGCTTACGGACAGCCCCCCAAGAGACCCAGTACTTC | CASSLRTAPQETQYF
TRBJ1-1 | TRBD1 | . | TRBV2 | TGTGCCAGCAGCTTTCAGGGGGGGGTCACTGAAGCTTTCTTT | CASSFQGGVTEAFF
TRBJ2-3 | . | . | TRBV18 | TGTGCCAGCTCACTGACAGCTGCAGGCACAGATACGCAGTATTTT | CASSLTAAGTDTQYF
TRBJ2-7 | TRBD1 | . | TRBV25-1 | TGTGCCAGCAGTTCTACCGGGACAGGGGTCTACGAGCAGTACTTC | CASSSTGTGVYEQYF
TRBJ1-2 | TRBD1 | . | TRBV5-1 | TGCGCCAGCAGCTTAGAGGGGGCAAAAGGCTACACCTTC | CASSLEGAKGYTF
TRBJ2-1 | TRBD2 | . | TRBV6-2/TRBV6-3 | TGTGCCAGCAGTCAACCGGGACTAGCGGTTGAGCAGTTCTTC | CASSQPGLAVEQFF